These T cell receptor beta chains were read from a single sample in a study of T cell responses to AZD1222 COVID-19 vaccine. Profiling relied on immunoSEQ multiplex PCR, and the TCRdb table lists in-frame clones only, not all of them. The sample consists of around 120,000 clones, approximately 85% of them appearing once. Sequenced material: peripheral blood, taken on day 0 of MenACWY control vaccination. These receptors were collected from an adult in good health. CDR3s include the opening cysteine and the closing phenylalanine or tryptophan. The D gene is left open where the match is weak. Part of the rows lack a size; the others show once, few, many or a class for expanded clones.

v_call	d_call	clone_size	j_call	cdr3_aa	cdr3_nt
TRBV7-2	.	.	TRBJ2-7	CASSLVLGSSVEQYF	TGTGCCAGCAGCTTAGTACTGGGGAGCTCGGTCGAGCAGTACTTC
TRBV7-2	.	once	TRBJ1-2	CASSLVPEGEYSGYTF	TGTGCCAGCAGCTTAGTACCTGAGGGCGAATATTCGGGCTACACCTTC
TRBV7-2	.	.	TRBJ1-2	CASSGYRNNPYGYTF	TGTGCCAGCAGCGGATACAGGAACAACCCCTATGGCTACACCTTC
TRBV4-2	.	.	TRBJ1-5	CASSQEPPSYDTGGWYSNQPQHF	TGTGCCAGCAGCCAAGAACCCCCGTCCTATGACACGGGGGGCTGGTATAGCAATCAGCCCCAGCATTTT
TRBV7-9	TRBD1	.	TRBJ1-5	CASSSTWTGRQPQHF	TGTGCCAGCAGCTCTACTTGGACAGGGAGACAGCCCCAGCATTTT
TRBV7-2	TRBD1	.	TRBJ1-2	CASSLDRTWGYGYTF	TGTGCCAGCAGCTTGGACAGGACCTGGGGTTATGGCTACACCTTC
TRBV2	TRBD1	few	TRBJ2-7	CASSYGQVPEQYF	TGTGCCAGCAGTTATGGACAGGTCCCCGAGCAGTACTTC
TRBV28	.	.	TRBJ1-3	CASSLTGPRVNTIYF	TGTGCCAGCAGTTTGACAGGCCCACGAGTAAACACCATATATTTT
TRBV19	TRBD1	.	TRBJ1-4	CASSIRDSLNEKLFF	TGTGCCAGTAGTATTCGGGACAGCCTGAATGAAAAACTGTTTTTT
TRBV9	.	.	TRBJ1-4	CATSRGLSTNEKLFF	TGTGCCACCTCGAGGGGTTTGAGTACAAATGAAAAACTGTTTTTT
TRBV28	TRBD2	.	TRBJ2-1	CASRQSGGYYNEQFF	TGTGCCAGCAGGCAGAGCGGGGGGTACTACAATGAGCAGTTCTTC
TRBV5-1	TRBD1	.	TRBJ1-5	CASRMTGGENQPQHF	TGCGCCAGCAGAATGACAGGGGGCGAGAATCAGCCCCAGCATTTT
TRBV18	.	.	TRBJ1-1	CASSPQGEVGTEAFF	TGTGCCAGCTCACCACAGGGGGAGGTAGGGACTGAAGCTTTCTTT
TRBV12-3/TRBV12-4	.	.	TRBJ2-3	CASAVAMRDTQYF	TGTGCCAGCGCCGTGGCAATGAGAGATACGCAGTATTTT
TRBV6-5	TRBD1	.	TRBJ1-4	CASSDRGNSNEKLFF	TGTGCCAGCTCGGACAGGGGCAACTCGAATGAAAAACTGTTTTTT
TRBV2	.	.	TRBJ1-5	CASSVEGSNQPQHF	TGTGCCAGCAGTGTCGAGGGGAGCAATCAGCCCCAGCATTTT
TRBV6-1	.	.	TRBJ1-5	CASSEDRSSNQPQHF	TGTGCCAGCAGTGAAGACAGGAGCAGCAATCAGCCCCAGCATTTT
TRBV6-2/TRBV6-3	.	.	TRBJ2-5	CASSSGPIGAETQYF	TGTGCCAGCAGTTCCGGGCCCATAGGAGCAGAGACCCAGTACTTC
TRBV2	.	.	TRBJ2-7	CASSPLGREKQYF	TGTGCCAGCAGTCCACTGGGACGAGAGAAGCAGTACTTC
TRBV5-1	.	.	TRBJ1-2	CASSFTQNYGYTF	TGCGCCAGCAGCTTCACACAGAACTATGGCTACACCTTC
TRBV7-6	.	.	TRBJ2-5	CASSLAALEVETQYF	TGTGCCAGCAGCTTAGCGGCTCTGGAGGTGGAGACCCAGTACTTC
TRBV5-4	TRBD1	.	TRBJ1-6	CASNAGTGDSPLHF	TGTGCCTCCAATGCCGGGACAGGGGATTCACCCCTCCACTTT
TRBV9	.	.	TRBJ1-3	CASSRRTAVASGNTIYF	TGTGCCAGCAGCCGACGGACAGCCGTCGCCTCTGGAAACACCATATATTTT
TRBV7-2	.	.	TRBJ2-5	CASSLEGAREGGTQYF	TGTGCCAGCAGCTTAGAAGGCGCCAGGGAAGGCGGAACCCAGTACTTC
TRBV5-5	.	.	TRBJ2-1	CASSYRTSQVSSYNEQFF	TGTGCCAGCAGCTACCGTACCTCCCAGGTCTCTTCCTACAATGAGCAGTTCTTC
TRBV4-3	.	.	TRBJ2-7	CASSQAWIRSYEQYF	TGCGCCAGCAGCCAAGCCTGGATCCGCTCCTACGAGCAGTACTTC
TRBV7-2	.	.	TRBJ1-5	CASSFWGSNQPQHF	TGTGCCAGCAGCTTTTGGGGGAGCAATCAGCCCCAGCATTTT
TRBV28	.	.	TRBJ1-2	CASSTFQGFYGYTF	TGTGCCAGCAGTACCTTTCAGGGTTTCTATGGCTACACCTTC
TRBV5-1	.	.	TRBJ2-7	CASSSTSTGPYEQYF	TGCGCCAGCAGCTCCACCTCGACAGGACCTTACGAGCAGTACTTC
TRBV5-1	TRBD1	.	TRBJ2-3	CASSSRDRGRDTQYF	TGCGCCAGCAGCTCCCGGGACAGGGGGAGGGATACGCAGTATTTT
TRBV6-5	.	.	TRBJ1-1	CASGYGAGVTEAFF	TGTGCCAGCGGGTACGGGGCAGGCGTCACTGAAGCTTTCTTT
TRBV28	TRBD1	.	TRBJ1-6	CASSLQTGGGSPLHF	TGTGCCAGCAGTTTACAGACAGGGGGCGGATCACCCCTCCACTTT
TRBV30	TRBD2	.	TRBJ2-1	CAWSGSGLVGNEQFF	TGTGCCTGGAGTGGCTCGGGACTAGTCGGCAATGAGCAGTTCTTC
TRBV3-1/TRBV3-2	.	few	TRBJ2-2	CASSQGRLGRGELFF	TGTGCCAGCAGCCAAGGCCGATTAGGGCGGGGGGAGCTGTTTTTT
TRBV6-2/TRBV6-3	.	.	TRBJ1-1	CASSYAHLNTEAFF	TGTGCCAGCAGTTATGCTCACCTGAACACTGAAGCTTTCTTT
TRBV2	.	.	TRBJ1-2	CASSNGGIYGYTF	TGTGCCAGCAGCAACGGCGGAATCTATGGCTACACCTTC
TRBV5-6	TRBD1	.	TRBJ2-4	CASSFRGQVDF	TGTGCCAGCAGCTTCAGGGGGCAGGTCGACTTC
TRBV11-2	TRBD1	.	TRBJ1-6	CASSERMDRVQTTLHF	TGTGCCAGCAGCGAAAGAATGGACAGGGTGCAGACCACCCTCCACTTT
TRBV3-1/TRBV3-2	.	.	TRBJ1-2	CASSHRGQGIYGYTF	TGTGCCAGCAGCCACCGAGGGCAGGGCATCTATGGCTACACCTTC
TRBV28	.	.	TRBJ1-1	CASRSPPVEAFF	TGTGCCAGCAGATCTCCGCCGGTCGAAGCTTTCTTT
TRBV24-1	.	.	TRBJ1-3	CATSDWPGNTIYF	TGTGCCACCAGTGATTGGCCAGGAAACACCATATATTTT
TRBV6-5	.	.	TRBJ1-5	CASRRGVDQPQHF	TGTGCCAGCAGACGAGGGGTGGATCAGCCCCAGCATTTT
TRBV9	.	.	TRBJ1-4	CASSAYDTINEKLFF	TGTGCCAGCAGCGCCTATGACACAATTAATGAAAAACTGTTTTTT
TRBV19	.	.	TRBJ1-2	CASSIESAGFSIGYGYTF	TGTGCCAGTAGTATAGAATCGGCGGGCTTTTCAATTGGCTATGGCTACACCTTC
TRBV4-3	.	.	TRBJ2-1	CASSQDEGRSWLAGEQFF	TGCGCCAGCAGCCAAGATGAGGGCCGGTCCTGGCTAGCAGGTGAGCAGTTCTTC
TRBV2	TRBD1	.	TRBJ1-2	CASSEGGTGEYYGYTF	TGTGCCAGCAGTGAGGGTGGGACAGGGGAATACTATGGCTACACCTTC
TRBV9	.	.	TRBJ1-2	CASSAPSKGLSEIQTF	TGTGCCAGCAGCGCCCCTTCGAAGGGACTGAGCGAAATTCAGACCTTC
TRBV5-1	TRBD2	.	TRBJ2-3	CASSFRRGLAGLRTDTQYF	TGCGCCAGCAGCTTTCGGAGAGGACTAGCGGGACTTCGCACAGATACGCAGTATTTT
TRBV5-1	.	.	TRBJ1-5	CASSSRPDQPQHF	TGCGCCAGCAGCTCCCGACCCGATCAGCCCCAGCATTTT
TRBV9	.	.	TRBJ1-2	CASSVGNLGADGYTF	TGTGCCAGCAGCGTAGGTAATCTGGGGGCGGATGGCTACACCTTC
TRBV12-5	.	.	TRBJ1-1	CASGRTVNTEAFF	TGTGCTAGTGGAAGGACGGTGAACACTGAAGCTTTCTTT
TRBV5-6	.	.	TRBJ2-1	CASSHFETRREQFF	TGTGCCAGCAGTCACTTCGAGACTAGAAGAGAGCAGTTCTTC
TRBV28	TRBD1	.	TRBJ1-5	CASSPSTGFQPQHF	TGTGCCAGCAGTCCCTCGACAGGGTTCCAGCCCCAGCATTTT